Listed below are T cell receptor beta chains from one sample, sequenced in a study of cytomegalovirus exposure and HLA in healthy donors. Sequenced by immunoSEQ multiplex PCR; TCRdb stores in-frame clones only, minus some. Of around 130,000 clones in the sample, 70% to 85% were seen once. Sequencing input: PBMCs. The receptors shown here come from a young man in good health and CMV-seropositive. CDR3s include the opening cysteine and the closing phenylalanine or tryptophan. The D gene is left open where the match is weak. Where a row states a size, it is once, few, many or the class of an expanded clone; other rows omit it.

CDR3 DNA,CDR3 protein,clone size,V gene,J gene,D gene
TGTGCCAGCACCTCAAGCGGGGGGCCCTACGAGCAGTACTTC,CASTSSGGPYEQYF,medium-sized,TRBV28,TRBJ2-7,TRBD2
TGCGCCAGCCACCGGACAGGAGCTACCCAAGAGACCCAGTACTTC,CASHRTGATQETQYF,NA,TRBV5-1,TRBJ2-5,TRBD1
TGTGCCAGCAGCCTCACAGGCTGGGACTATGGCTACACCTTC,CASSLTGWDYGYTF,NA,TRBV6-1,TRBJ1-2,NA
TGTGCCAGCAGCTTAGAGACAGGGGGCAGGGGACAGCCCCAGCATTTT,CASSLETGGRGQPQHF,few,TRBV7-9,TRBJ1-5,TRBD1
TGTGCCAGCGGGGGATGGGCGGGGACCCTTGGGTTCTTC,CASGGWAGTLGFF,NA,TRBV7-2,TRBJ2-1,NA
TGTGCCACCACAAAGTCCCAGGGGCGAGGTTTCGCTGAAGCTTTCTTT,CATTKSQGRGFAEAFF,NA,TRBV18,TRBJ1-1,NA
TGTGCCAGCAGCAAAGAAGGGACGGACAGGGTTTACGAGCAGTACTTC,CASSKEGTDRVYEQYF,NA,TRBV21-1,TRBJ2-7,NA
TGTGCCATTTCACAGGGTCGCCAAGTTAACTATGGCTACACCTTC,CAISQGRQVNYGYTF,NA,TRBV7-9,TRBJ1-2,NA
TGTGCCAGCACGATATCCACCGCCACATACGAGCAGTACTTC,CASTISTATYEQYF,NA,TRBV2,TRBJ2-7,NA
TGTGCCAGCAGCCGAGGAAAAAGGGACAGGGGAAGCTACGAGCAGTACTTC,CASSRGKRDRGSYEQYF,NA,TRBV5-6,TRBJ2-7,TRBD1
TGTGCCAGCAGCTTTGGTAGTGAAAAACTGTTTTTT,CASSFGSEKLFF,NA,TRBV13,TRBJ1-4,NA
TGTGCCAGCAGGGCGGATGAGCAGTTCTTC,CASRADEQFF,NA,TRBV11-2,TRBJ2-1,NA
TGCGCCAGCAGCTTGGAAGACCCAGGGATGCGTGAGCAGTTCTTC,CASSLEDPGMREQFF,NA,TRBV5-1,TRBJ2-1,NA
TGTGCCAGCAGCTCCCCAGGGGACACTGAAGCTTTCTTT,CASSSPGDTEAFF,few,TRBV11-3,TRBJ1-1,NA
TGTGCCAGCTCACGTGAAGGACAGGTCAATTCACCCCTCCACTTT,CASSREGQVNSPLHF,NA,TRBV18,TRBJ1-6,TRBD1
TGCGCCAGCAGCCAAGGACAGACTAGCGGGGCACGGGAGCTGTTTTTT,CASSQGQTSGARELFF,NA,TRBV4-1,TRBJ2-2,TRBD2
TGTGCCAGCAGCCTTGGGCCTAGCGGGTTCTACGAGCAGTACTTC,CASSLGPSGFYEQYF,few,TRBV5-4,TRBJ2-7,TRBD2
TGTGCCAGCAGCGTAGGGCGGGGCTACACCGGGGAGCTGTTTTTT,CASSVGRGYTGELFF,NA,TRBV9,TRBJ2-2,NA
TGTGCCAGCAGCCCGGACGGAGGAGTTTTTTCCACAGATACGCAGTATTTT,CASSPDGGVFSTDTQYF,NA,TRBV13,TRBJ2-3,NA
TGTGCCAGCAGCTTAGGGGTAGCGGGAGAGGTTGAGCAGTTCTTC,CASSLGVAGEVEQFF,NA,TRBV13,TRBJ2-1,TRBD2
TGTGCCAGCAGCCTACAGGGGCCAAATTCACCCCTCCACTTT,CASSLQGPNSPLHF,once,TRBV11-3,TRBJ1-6,TRBD1
TGTGCCAGCAGTGAAGCTAGCGGGGACACCGGGGAGCTGTTTTTT,CASSEASGDTGELFF,NA,TRBV6-1,TRBJ2-2,TRBD2
TGCGCCAGCAGCTTGCGGGGAGACAATGAGCAGTTCTTC,CASSLRGDNEQFF,NA,TRBV5-1,TRBJ2-1,NA
TGTGCCAGCAGCGGATCGGGGGGGCGAATCACTGAAGCTTTCTTT,CASSGSGGRITEAFF,NA,TRBV9,TRBJ1-1,NA
TGTGCCAGCAGCCTGGGACAGAATTATGGCTACACCTTC,CASSLGQNYGYTF,once,TRBV6-1,TRBJ1-2,TRBD1
TGTGCCAGTAGTATCCAGGGGGACTTGGGGACCCAGTACTTC,CASSIQGDLGTQYF,NA,TRBV19,TRBJ2-5,NA
TGTGCCAGCACTTCTGTGCGAGCTGGAAACACCATATATTTT,CASTSVRAGNTIYF,NA,TRBV25-1,TRBJ1-3,NA
TGTGCCAGCAGCCCGGAGCGGGGCGGGAAGCCCCAGCATTTT,CASSPERGGKPQHF,NA,TRBV28,TRBJ1-5,NA
TGCGCCAGCAGCCAAGACAGGGTTGCAGATACGCAGTATTTT,CASSQDRVADTQYF,once,TRBV4-1,TRBJ2-3,NA
TGTGCCAGTAGTTCTGGGACAGAAGCTTTCTTT,CASSSGTEAFF,NA,TRBV19,TRBJ1-1,NA
TGTGCTAGCAGCTTAACCTTCGCCTCCGGGCAGTACTTC,CASSLTFASGQYF,NA,TRBV7-7,TRBJ2-5,NA
TGCGCCAGCAGCCAAGGCCCGGGACTAGCGGGGGGTGAGCAGTTCTTC,CASSQGPGLAGGEQFF,once,TRBV4-1,TRBJ2-1,TRBD2
TGTGCCAGTTGGACAGGGGCCACTGAAGCTTTCTTT,CASWTGATEAFF,NA,TRBV19,TRBJ1-1,TRBD1
TGTGCCAGCAGCACCAGGGGGACTGGTGGCTACACCTTC,CASSTRGTGGYTF,NA,TRBV5-5,TRBJ1-2,TRBD1
TGTGCCATCAGTGAGACAGGAGAGACCCAGTACTTC,CAISETGETQYF,NA,TRBV10-3,TRBJ2-5,NA
TGTGCCAGCAGTTACCGGGACAGTCGAGGCTACACCTTC,CASSYRDSRGYTF,NA,TRBV27,TRBJ1-2,TRBD1
TGTGCCAGCAGTGAAATTGGTGAAATCGGGGCAGATACGCAGTATTTT,CASSEIGEIGADTQYF,NA,TRBV25-1,TRBJ2-3,NA
TGTGCCAGCAGCTGGGGGGGCACTCAAGAGACCCAGTACTTC,CASSWGGTQETQYF,once,TRBV5-4,TRBJ2-5,NA
TGCAGCGCTCTTCCCCGGGACAGGGGTAACTATGGCTACACCTTC,CSALPRDRGNYGYTF,NA,TRBV29-1,TRBJ1-2,TRBD1
TGTGCCAGCAGTGAATGGGGGCAAGGGCAGCCCCAGCATTTT,CASSEWGQGQPQHF,NA,TRBV6-1,TRBJ1-5,NA
TGTGCCAGCAGCTCGATGCAGGGGGATGGCTACACCTTC,CASSSMQGDGYTF,NA,TRBV7-9,TRBJ1-2,TRBD1
TGTGCCATCAGTCCTGGACAGGGGACATCCTACGAGCAGTACTTC,CAISPGQGTSYEQYF,NA,TRBV10-3,TRBJ2-7,TRBD1
TGCAGCGTTGAAGTGGGACTAGCGGGAGATGGGCAGTTCTTC,CSVEVGLAGDGQFF,NA,TRBV29-1,TRBJ2-1,TRBD2
TGTGCCCTGAGTGGGCCTGAAGCTTTCTTT,CALSGPEAFF,NA,TRBV6-1,TRBJ1-1,NA
TGCGCCAGCAGCCCCGGGACAGTGGACTATGGCTACACCTTC,CASSPGTVDYGYTF,NA,TRBV5-1,TRBJ1-2,TRBD1
TGTGCCAGCAGTTACGTCGGGGAAGCGGGCACCGGGGAGCTGTTTTTT,CASSYVGEAGTGELFF,few,TRBV6-6,TRBJ2-2,NA
TGTGCCAGCAGCGTAGTGCCCCAAGGCGGTGGCTACACCTTC,CASSVVPQGGGYTF,NA,TRBV9,TRBJ1-2,NA
TGTGCCATCAGTGGGACAGGGGATCAGCCCCAGCATTTT,CAISGTGDQPQHF,NA,TRBV10-3,TRBJ1-5,TRBD1
TGTGCCAGTAGCGGGACATTGAACACTGAAGCTTTCTTT,CASSGTLNTEAFF,NA,TRBV19,TRBJ1-1,NA